This T cell receptor (beta chain) originates from a study of cytomegalovirus exposure and HLA in healthy donors. Study findings and constraints: One cluster of highly shared sequence variants probably arose as a sequencing artifact. As a later analysis showed, a missense DCLRE1C variant was linked to trimming of TCR beta V- and J-genes.

A multiplex PCR was run with 60 Vbeta primers and 13 Jbeta primers. The assay was immunoSEQ multiplex PCR, and TCRdb's table has in-frame clones only and misses some. Among approximately 130,000 clones listed, 80% to 90% were seen once. Notes on this clone: Antigen: not known.

CDR1 and CDR2 (germline): SGHRS, YFSETQ. Trimming cost V 4 bases and J 2 bases, with 11 bases left between them. The CDR3 length is 14 residues. The chain recombines TRBV5-1 with TRBJ2-3, with D maybe TRBD2 (6 bases). The sample taken for sequencing was PBMCs. The TCR comes from a man aged 45-65 years in good health and CMV-seronegative. This CDR3 is CASSRGTVTDTQYF. Here the CDR3 DNA reads TGCGCCAGCAGCCGTGGGACTGTCACAGATACGCAGTATTTT.